This T cell receptor beta chain was profiled in a study of T cell clusters in autoimmune cytopenias. TRB was amplified from about 250 ng of peripheral blood genomic DNA per sample. One tube held mixed TRB-A and TRB-B primer pools for touch-down PCR. TCRdb re-called the multiplex PCR reads, yielding one record per CDR3 amino acid sequence without DNA. This table holds several thousand distinct CDR3 sequences. The CDR3 is 13 residues long. V gene TRBV12-3 or TRBV12-4 combines with J gene TRBJ1-1; TCRdb's assignment of TRBD1 cannot be checked, as there is no DNA. The clonotype comes from a human donor with an autoimmune cytopenia or autoimmune hepatitis (not recorded which). Sequencing input: peripheral blood. CDR3 residues: CASSYSDSTEAFF.